This entry features one T cell receptor beta chain sequence. No antigen is known for it. This specimen belongs to a study of CD8 T cells in ankylosing spondylitis. Study results and limitations: Researchers reportedly found disease-linked clones significantly enriched in matched ankylosing spondylitis synovial fluid. What seemed typical of ankylosing spondylitis blood was a TCR beta motif built from under 10 highly homologous variants.

From the 5' RACE reads, TCRdb called clonotypes with MiXCR, one entry per CDR3 protein. This sample has about 160,000 distinct CDR3 sequences; about 18% occur once, and the top ten carry about 8.2%. The ends lost 3 bases at V and 8 bases at J; junction bases unmatched: 8. Per germline, CDR1 KGHSH and CDR2 LQKENI. The CDR3 consists of 15 residues. This clonotype originated in a male donor with ankylosing spondylitis or in good health (not recorded which). The genes are TRBV18 and TRBJ1-4, with 8 bases identical to TRBD1. Sequencing input: blood, either unsorted or a sorted T cell fraction (not recorded which). CDR3 DNA sequence: TGTGCCAGCTCACCCGACAGGGGAGGTGAAGAAAAACTGTTTTTT. Its protein is CASSPDRGGEEKLFF.